Each of the 22 T cell receptor beta chains below was sequenced from the same sample in a study of blood T cell repertoires in COVID-19. Sequenced by immunoSEQ multiplex PCR; TCRdb stores in-frame clones only, minus some. In the table there are nearly 45,000 clones, around 80% of which are singletons. Sequencing input: peripheral blood. These receptors came from a human donor in a cohort sampled during active COVID-19.

A single count supports this clone. J is TRBJ1-1 and V is TRBV30; D gene unclear. This CDR3 has 15 residues. Trimming pared 0 bases from V and 1 base from J, leaving 12 bases between. Germline V gene data show CDR1 as GTSNPN and CDR2 as SVGIG (reference sequence). Here the CDR3 DNA reads TGTGCCTGGAGTGTCCCGGGCGCGGGGAACACTGAAGCTTTCTTT. This encodes CAWSVPGAGNTEAFF.

The CDR3 DNA reads TGCAGCGTTGAAGCCGGACAGGGTTACGAGCAGTACTTC. Encoded protein: CSVEAGQGYEQYF. The rearrangement uses TRBV29-1 and TRBJ2-7; TRBD1 aligns across 8 bases. Trimming removed 1 base from V and 4 bases from J; junction bases left unmatched: 3. Germline CDR1 is SQVTM and CDR2 is ANQGSEA. This CDR3 contains 13 residues.

Only a few counts were recorded for this clone. The chain employs TRBV19 and TRBJ1-4; D uncertain. This CDR3 has 17 amino acids. Germline CDR1 LNHDA, CDR2 SQIVND (reference sequence). V was trimmed by 7 bases and J by 3 bases, leaving 21 bases between them. The CDR3 coding sequence is TGTGCCAGTACTCATCGGCCGGGGAAGGGATCTAATGAAAAACTGTTTTTT. Residues: CASTHRPGKGSNEKLFF. Variable domain in full (rest from reference TRBV19 and TRBJ1-4): DGGITQSPKYLFRKEGQNVTLSCEQNLNHDAMYWYRQDPGQGLRLIYYSQIVNDFQKGDIAEGYSVSREKKESFPLTVTSAQKNPTAFYLCASTHRPGKGSNEKLFFGSGTQLSVL.

V is TRBV5-5 and J is TRBJ1-4; D is possibly TRBD1 (6 bases). The CDR3 consists of 14 residues. CDR1 and CDR2 (germline): SGHKS, YYEKEE (reference sequence). Trimming removed 0 bases at V and 8 bases at J, with 11 bases between. CDR3 bases: TGTGCCAGCAGCTTGGCACAGGGTTGGGAAAAACTGTTTTTT. This sequence encodes CASSLAQGWEKLFF.

The genes are TRBV7-9 and TRBJ1-1; 10 positions agree with TRBD1. Trimming took 4 bases from V and 3 from J; bases not matched to a gene: 2. The CDR3 is 14 residues long. The germline V gene has CDR1 SEHNR and CDR2 FQNEAQ (reference sequence). CDR3 sequence (DNA): TGTGCCAGCAGCTGGGGGACAGGGGACACTGAAGCTTTCTTT. Protein sequence: CASSWGTGDTEAFF.

This clone was observed once. The genes are TRBV5-1 and TRBJ2-2, with D unresolved. The V gene lost 1 base and the J gene lost 2 bases, with 12 bases spanning the gap. Germline loops: CDR1 SGHRS, CDR2 YFSETQ. The CDR3 spans 16 residues. The CDR3 protein is CASSLLGAVNTGELFF. For the CDR3, the DNA is TGCGCCAGCAGCTTGTTGGGCGCCGTAAACACCGGGGAGCTGTTTTTT.

V gene TRBV10-2 combines with J gene TRBJ2-1; 12 bases line up with TRBD1. With V trimmed by 6 bases and J by 8 bases, 8 bases remained unmatched. The germline gives CDR1 WSHSY, CDR2 SAAADI. The CDR3 has 15 residues. In nucleotides, the CDR3 is TGCGCCAGCAGCCAGGGACAGGGGGCGGTGGATGAGCAGTTCTTC. It translates to CASSQGQGAVDEQFF.

V and J are TRBV19 and TRBJ2-5; tentatively, D is TRBD1 (5 bases). V was cut by 6 bases and J by 7 bases, with 18 bases left in between. Germline-derived CDR1 and CDR2 are LNHDA and SQIVND (reference sequence). The CDR3 covers 14 residues. This chain's CDR3 is CASRSTGGAWTQYF. Here the CDR3 DNA reads TGTGCCAGTAGGTCCACAGGTGGAGCATGGACCCAGTACTTC. The entire variable domain, with the rest obtained from reference TRBV19 and TRBJ2-5, is as follows: DGGITQSPKYLFRKEGQNVTLSCEQNLNHDAMYWYRQDPGQGLRLIYYSQIVNDFQKGDIAEGYSVSREKKESFPLTVTSAQKNPTAFYLCASRSTGGAWTQYFGPGTRLLVL.

This chain connects TRBV9 to TRBJ1-6, with D unclear. This CDR3 spans 12 amino acids. From germline, CDR1 is SGDLS and CDR2 YYNGEE. With 4 bases removed from V and 10 bases from J, the gap between germline ends came to 9 bases. This CDR3 is CASSTTGSPLHF. The CDR3 DNA is TGTGCCAGCAGCACGACGGGATCACCCCTCCACTTT. The variable domain in full, completed from reference TRBV9 and TRBJ1-6, reads DSGVTQTPKHLITATGQRVTLRCSPRSGDLSVYWYQQSLDQGLQFLIQYYNGEERAKGNILERFSAQQFPDLHSELNLSSLELGDSALYFCASSTTGSPLHFGNGTRLTVT.

The chain recombines TRBV29-1 with TRBJ2-1; a possible D gene is TRBD1 (6 bases). Germline CDR1 SQVTM, CDR2 ANQGSEA. V lost 4 bases to trimming and J lost 6 bases, with 19 bases between them. CDR3 length: 15 amino acids. The CDR3 DNA is TGCAGCGTTGTCCCCGCGGTAACAGGGTCCAATGAGCAGTTCTTC. Protein sequence: CSVVPAVTGSNEQFF.

The chain links TRBV5-4 to TRBJ1-4; 8 bases match TRBD1. This CDR3 comprises 14 residues. Losses at the gene ends were 6 bases for V and 8 bases for J; bases not matched to a gene: 9. Looked up from germline, CDR1 is SGHNT and CDR2 is YYREEE (reference sequence). The CDR3 DNA reads as TGTGCCAGCACCGTGGACAGGGCGGAAGAAAAACTGTTTTTT. Residues: CASTVDRAEEKLFF.

This sequence joins TRBV6-1 and TRBJ1-3; D remains unclear. Trimming removed 1 base at V and 9 bases at J, with 19 bases between. Germline lookup yields CDR1 MNHNS and CDR2 SASEGT. CDR3 length: 16 residues. CDR3 nucleotides: TGTGCCAGCAGTGAAGTCCTTACAGCGGGTGGGAGCACCATATATTTT. Translation: CASSEVLTAGGSTIYF.

The V and J genes are TRBV11-2 and TRBJ1-2, with TRBD1 matching 7 bases. There are 15 residues in the CDR3. The V and J ends lost 4 bases and 1 base, in that order; junction bases with no gene match: 6. Germline CDR1 SGHAT, CDR2 FQNNGV. This CDR3 reads CASSYAGTDNYGYTF. CDR3 coding DNA: TGTGCCAGCAGCTACGCCGGGACAGATAACTATGGCTACACCTTC. The full variable domain, with the rest looked up from reference TRBV11-2 and TRBJ1-2, is EAGVAQSPRYKIIEKRQSVAFWCNPISGHATLYWYQQILGQGPKLLIQFQNNGVVDDSQLPKDRFSAERLKGVDSTLKIQPAKLEDSAVYLCASSYAGTDNYGYTFGSGTRLTVV.

The gene calls are TRBV18 and TRBJ2-5; D not resolved. The V end was cut by 5 bases, the J end by 3 bases, with 4 bases between. CDR1 is KGHSH, CDR2 LQKENI, per germline. The CDR3 is made up of 11 amino acids. The CDR3 here is CASSSEETQYF. The CDR3 bases are TGTGCCAGCTCATCCGAAGAGACCCAGTACTTC.

The chain has TRBV16 and TRBJ2-7, with D tentatively TRBD2 (5 bases). V gave up 0 bases and J gave up 3 bases, with 6 bases separating them. The CDR3 contains 13 residues. Germline V lookup: CDR1 KGHSY, CDR2 FQNENV. CDR3 nucleotides: TGTGCCAGCAGCCAATCTGCGGGCTACGAGCAGTACTTC. Translation gives CASSQSAGYEQYF.

The chain couples TRBV28 to TRBJ1-2; TRBD1 agrees at 9 bases. J lost 2 bases, V lost 2 bases, and 9 bases had no gene match. Germline CDR1 MDHEN, CDR2 SYDVKM. The CDR3 spans 17 residues. CDR3 residues: CASSLGRGDRGNYGYTF. The CDR3, as DNA: TGTGCCAGCAGTTTAGGGAGAGGAGACAGGGGGAACTATGGCTACACCTTC.

The CDR3 DNA reads TGCGCCAGCCTTGGGCCGGGGGGGCAGTACTTC. It encodes CASLGPGGQYF. The chain has TRBV5-1 and TRBJ2-7, with 7 bases aligning to TRBD2. CDR1 and CDR2 (germline): SGHRS, YFSETQ. V lost 7 bases to trimming and J lost 9 bases; unmatched junction nucleotides: 7. The CDR3 runs 11 residues.

The V call is TRBV5-6, the J call TRBJ2-6; D perhaps matches TRBD1 (6 bases). The CDR3 has 15 residues. V lost 1 base, J lost 7 bases, and 12 bases lay in between. Germline V lookup: CDR1 SGHDT, CDR2 YYEEEE. CDR3 amino acids: CASSLRTGNANVLTF. The CDR3 coding sequence is TGTGCCAGCAGCTTGAGAACAGGGAACGCCAACGTCCTGACTTTC.

This sequence joins TRBV4-2 and TRBJ1-4; 9 bases agree with TRBD1. This CDR3 comprises 14 residues. With V trimmed by 1 base and J by 8 bases, 2 bases remained unmatched. Germline assignment: CDR1 LGHNA and CDR2 YNFKEQ. This chain's CDR3 is CASSQGQGDEKLFF. In DNA form, the CDR3 reads TGTGCCAGCAGCCAAGGACAGGGGGACGAAAAACTGTTTTTT.

The genes are TRBV11-2 and TRBJ1-2; weak D call: TRBD1 (6 bases). The CDR3 is 14 amino acids. Germline CDR1 reads SGHAT; CDR2 reads FQNNGV. The V gene lost 6 bases and the J gene lost 2 bases, with 13 bases spanning the gap. The CDR3 DNA reads TGTGCCAGCAGGCTGACAGGCTCCAACTATGGCTACACCTTC. Translating it yields CASRLTGSNYGYTF.

V is TRBV5-6 and J is TRBJ1-1, with TRBD1 matching 12 bases. Germline V CDR1 and CDR2: SGHDT, YYEEEE. V lost 3 bases to trimming and J lost 5 bases; unmatched junction nucleotides: 5. The CDR3 loop spans 15 amino acids. The CDR3 coding sequence is TGTGCCAGCAGCTGGGACAGGGGGCTTGATACTGAAGCTTTCTTT. Protein product: CASSWDRGLDTEAFF.

This clone occurred once. This sequence joins TRBV18 and TRBJ1-1; tentatively, D is TRBD1 (6 bases). In germline, CDR1 is KGHSH, CDR2 LQKENI. The V and J ends lost 6 bases and 4 bases respectively, with 18 bases between them. The CDR3 has 15 residues. The CDR3 spells CASSTRGAGITEAFF. CDR3 sequence (DNA): TGTGCCAGCTCTACGCGGGGGGCTGGTATCACTGAAGCTTTCTTT.